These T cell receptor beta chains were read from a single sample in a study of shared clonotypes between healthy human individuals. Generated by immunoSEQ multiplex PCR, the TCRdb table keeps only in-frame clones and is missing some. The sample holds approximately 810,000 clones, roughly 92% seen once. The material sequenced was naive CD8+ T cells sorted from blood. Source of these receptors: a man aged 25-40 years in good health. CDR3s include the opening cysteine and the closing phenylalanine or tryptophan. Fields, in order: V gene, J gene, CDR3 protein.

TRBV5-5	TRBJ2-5	CASSLPPATQETQYF
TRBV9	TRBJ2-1	CASSVEIVAGGTYNEQFF
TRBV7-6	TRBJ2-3	CASSLAVADTQYF
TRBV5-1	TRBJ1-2	CASSLEQGGVVDYGYTF
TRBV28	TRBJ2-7	CASSYQPGTGFYEQYF
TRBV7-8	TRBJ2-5	CASSRIAGGPGETQYF
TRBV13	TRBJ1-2	CASSLYSAGGPHYGYTF
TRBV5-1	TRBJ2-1	CASSPGVTYDNEQFF
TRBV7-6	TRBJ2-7	CASSESLSGSPHEQYF
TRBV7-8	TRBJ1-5	CASSLWGQDHQPQHF
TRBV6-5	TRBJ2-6	CASSYSLSGANVLTF
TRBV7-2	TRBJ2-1	CASHPPPGFYNEQFF
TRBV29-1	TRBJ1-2	CSVVSQPYGYTF
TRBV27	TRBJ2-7	CASTSGGSYEQYF
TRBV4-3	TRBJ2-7	CASSQDWGSGRRFEQYF
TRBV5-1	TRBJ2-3	CASSSLGGRGTDTQYF
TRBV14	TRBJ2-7	CASSQGQGGRHEQYF
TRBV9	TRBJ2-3	CASSGPPSGTSGRTDTQYF
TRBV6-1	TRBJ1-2	CASSEAFPPVGPNYGYTF
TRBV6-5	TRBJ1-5	CASRPIGNQPQHF
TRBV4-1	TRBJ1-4	CATRPPTNEKLFF
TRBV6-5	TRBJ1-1	CASSPGIFNTEAFF
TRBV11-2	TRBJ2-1	CASSLAGTSGYNEQFF
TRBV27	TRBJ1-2	CASSFGDALHGYTF
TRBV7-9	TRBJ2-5	CASSFWDSQETQYF
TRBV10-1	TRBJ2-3	CASSEGPVVERTDTQYF
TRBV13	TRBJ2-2	CASSLGGADLTGELFF
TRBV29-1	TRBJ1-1	CSVELTGGMTFF
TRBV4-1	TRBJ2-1	CASSQDYLGDIYNEQFF
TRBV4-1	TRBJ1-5	CASSQDRSGANQPQHF
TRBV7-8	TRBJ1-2	CASSYLGQGLYGYTF
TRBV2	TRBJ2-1	CASMGTSAYNEQFF
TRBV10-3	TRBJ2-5	CAINSGTMSETQYF
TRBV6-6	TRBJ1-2	CASSFIDRVNYGYTF
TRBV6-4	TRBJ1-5	CASKGMGPQHF
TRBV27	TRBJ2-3	CASRRLTQTRENTDTQYF
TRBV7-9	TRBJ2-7	CASSLGTYEQYF
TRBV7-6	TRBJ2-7	CASSLARDSNYEQYF
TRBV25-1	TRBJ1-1	CASSEIGVYTEAFF
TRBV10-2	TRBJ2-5	CASSDTGQGRETQYF
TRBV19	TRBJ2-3	CASSITNTDTQYF
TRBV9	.	CASSVGGATSYEQYF
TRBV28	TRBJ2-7	CASRREAGKLSEQYF
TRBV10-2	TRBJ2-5	CASASAGEEETQYF
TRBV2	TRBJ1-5	CASSESTVSNQPQHF
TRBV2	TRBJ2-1	CASSDRDEQFF
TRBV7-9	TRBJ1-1	CASSSDRGRNTEAFF
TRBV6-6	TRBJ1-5	CASSFQGLGNQPQHF
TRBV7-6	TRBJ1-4	CASSGQGGNEKLFF